This T cell receptor (beta chain) was retrieved from a study of shared clonotypes between healthy human individuals. Sequencing used immunoSEQ multiplex PCR; TCRdb keeps in-frame clones, though not all of them. This sample yields around 480,000 clones, of which 75% to 80% are seen a single time; around 13% belongs to the top ten. This CDR3 region has 13 residues. Germline values: CDR1 KGHSH, CDR2 LQKENI. Deletions cut 3 bases from V and 4 bases from J, with 6 bases between. The sample comprised PBMCs. This TCR was sampled from a middle-aged woman in good health. Some clones in this sample may be carry-over from other donors' samples. The rearrangement uses TRBV18 and TRBJ2-2, with D hard to call. The DNA for the CDR3 is TGTGCCAGCTCACCGCAATCCACCGGGGAGCTGTTTTTT. This translates into CASSPQSTGELFF. Based on the CDR3 plus reference TRBV18 and TRBJ2-2, the full variable domain is NAGVMQNPRHLVRRRGQEARLRCSPMKGHSHVYWYRQLPEEGLKFMVYLQKENIIDESGMPKERFSAEFPKEGPSILRIQQVVRGDSAAYFCASSPQSTGELFFGEGSRLTVL.